The 9 T cell receptor beta chains in this list originate from one sample, sequenced in a study of post-analysis software for immune sequencing data. cDNA libraries for TCR beta contained unique molecular identifiers. TCRdb re-analysed the PCR reads in MiXCR, keeping a single row per CDR3 protein. Here the sample spans around 400,000 distinct CDR3 sequences, 30% to 45% being singletons. Findings and caveats of the study: Higher frequency in patients than in controls was seen for about five TRBV segments, with TRBV5-6, TRBV5-1 and TRBV20-1 among them.

These receptors' targets are unknown. Sequencing was done on a sample of blood. Receptors were obtained from a girl between 5 and 17 years old with multiple sclerosis.

This clonotype was picked up a small number of times. The V call is TRBV2, the J call TRBJ1-4; D gene ambiguous. The CDR3 is 15 amino acids. Trimming took 6 bases from V and 8 from J, leaving 19 bases between them. Germline-derived CDR1 and CDR2 are SNHLY and FYNNEI. The CDR3 DNA reads as TGTGCCAGCAGCCGAACCGGAGGCCCCCGAGAAAAACTGTTTTTT. Amino acids: CASSRTGGPREKLFF.

CDR3 nucleotide sequence: TGTGCCAGCAGCCCCGGACGGTGGGATCAGCCCCAGCATTTT. Its protein product is CASSPGRWDQPQHF. The chain carries TRBV6-2 or TRBV6-3 and TRBJ1-5; D ambiguous. Germline V lookup: CDR1 MNHEY, CDR2 SVGEGT. The CDR3 has 14 residues. V gave up 6 bases and J gave up 5 bases, with 14 bases separating them.

This chain connects TRBV10-3 to TRBJ1-1; D is perhaps TRBD1 (5 bases). The CDR3 totals 15 residues. V was shortened by 0 bases and J by 4 bases, with 12 bases between the two germline ends. The germline V gene has CDR1 ENHRY and CDR2 SYGVKD. The chain's CDR3 is CAISESGPRVTEAFF. CDR3 sequence (DNA): TGTGCCATCAGTGAGTCGGGGCCCAGGGTCACTGAAGCTTTCTTT.

The chain carries TRBV27 and TRBJ2-3; no reliable D call. This CDR3 is built from 14 residues. Germline V gives CDR1 MNHEY, CDR2 SMNVEV (reference sequence). The ends were cut back, 0 bases at V and 2 bases at J, with 6 bases in the middle. The chain's CDR3 is CASSLSAPTDTQYF. The CDR3 DNA sequence: TGTGCCAGCAGTTTATCGGCCCCCACAGATACGCAGTATTTT.

The rearrangement joins TRBV3-1 to TRBJ2-4; 8 bases match TRBD1. Unmatched junction bases numbered 6, after V lost 5 bases and J lost 6 bases. The CDR3 runs to 14 residues. CDR1 LGHDT and CDR2 YNNKEL come from the germline V gene (reference sequence). The CDR3 nucleotides are TGTGCCAGCAGCGGACGACAGGGGTCAAACATTCAGTACTTC. Protein sequence: CASSGRQGSNIQYF.

The chain employs TRBV5-1 and TRBJ2-5, with a possible D match to TRBD1 (6 bases). V was shortened by 4 bases and J by 2 bases, with 15 bases between the two germline ends. CDR1 is SGHRS, CDR2 YFSETQ, per germline. The CDR3 consists of 15 residues. The CDR3, as DNA: TGCGCCAGCAGCACCGGGACAACAAAACAAGAGACCCAGTACTTC. Translated: CASSTGTTKQETQYF. Combining the CDR3 with reference TRBV5-1 and TRBJ2-5 gives the whole variable domain KAGVTQTPRYLIKTRGQQVTLSCSPISGHRSVSWYQQTPGQGLQFLFEYFSETQRNKGNFPGRFSGRQFSNSRSEMNVSTLELGDSALYLCASSTGTTKQETQYFGPGTRLLVL.

This clonotype was counted a few times. The V call is TRBV12-3 or TRBV12-4, the J call TRBJ2-7, with 7 bases identical to TRBD1. The CDR3 runs 15 residues. With V trimmed by 6 bases and J by 3 bases, 11 bases remained unmatched. Here the CDR3 reads CASRGQAPRGYEQYF. CDR3 bases: TGTGCCAGCAGAGGACAGGCCCCTCGGGGCTACGAGCAGTACTTC.

The chain combines TRBV2 with TRBJ1-1; 7 nucleotides line up with TRBD1. J lost 4 bases, V lost 5 bases, and 7 bases had no gene match. This CDR3 has 14 residues. Germline V gene sequence: CDR1 SNHLY, CDR2 FYNNEI. The CDR3 region is CASSRFTGVTEAFF. The CDR3 DNA is TGTGCCAGCAGTCGATTTACAGGGGTCACTGAAGCTTTCTTT.

The chain couples TRBV28 to TRBJ2-7, with D possibly being TRBD1 (7 bases). This CDR3 has 16 residues. V lost 5 bases, J lost 5 bases, and 22 bases lay in between. Per germline, CDR1 MDHEN and CDR2 SYDVKM. CDR3 sequence reads: CASSGGGGAFVHEQYF. Written as DNA, the CDR3 is TGTGCCAGCAGTGGCGGAGGGGGCGCGTTTGTCCACGAGCAGTACTTC. The variable domain in full, completed from reference TRBV28 and TRBJ2-7, reads DVKVTQSSRYLVKRTGEKVFLECVQDMDHENMFWYRQDPGLGLRLIYFSYDVKMKEKGDIPEGYSVSREKKERFSLILESASTNQTSMYLCASSGGGGAFVHEQYFGPGTRLTVT.